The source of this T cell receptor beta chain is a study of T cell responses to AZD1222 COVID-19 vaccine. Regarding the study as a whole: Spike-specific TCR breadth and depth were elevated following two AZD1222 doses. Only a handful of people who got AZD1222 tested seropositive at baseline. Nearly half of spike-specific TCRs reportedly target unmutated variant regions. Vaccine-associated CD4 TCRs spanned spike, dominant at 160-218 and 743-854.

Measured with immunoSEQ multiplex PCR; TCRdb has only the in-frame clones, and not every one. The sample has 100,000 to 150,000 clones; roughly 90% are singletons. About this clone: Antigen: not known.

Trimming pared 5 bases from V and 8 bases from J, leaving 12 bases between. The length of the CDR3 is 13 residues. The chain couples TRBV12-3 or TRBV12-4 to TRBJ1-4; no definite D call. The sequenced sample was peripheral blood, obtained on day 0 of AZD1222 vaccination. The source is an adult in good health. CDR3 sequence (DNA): TGTGCCAGCAGTACGGGCCTCGCGGAAAAACTGTTTTTT. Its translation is CASSTGLAEKLFF.